Listed here is a single TCR beta chain. The CDR3 totals 13 residues. Germline CDR1 and CDR2: MNHNS and SASEGT. The data were taken from a study of T cells expressing NK-cell markers. Overall study context: Sorted T-cell subsets CD3+CD56+NKG2C+, CD3+CD56+NKG2C- and CD3+CD56-NKG2C+ were TCR beta-sequenced.

TCRdb reprocessed the 5' RACE reads, with one entry per CDR3 protein and no DNA. Its table records fewer than 400,000 distinct CDR3 sequences. Sequencing used blood T cells: a sorted CD56 or NKG2C T cell subset, CD4+ or CD8+ T cells, or bulk PBMC T cells (not recorded which). The rearrangement links TRBV6-1 to TRBJ2-1; TCRdb's D call of TRBD2 is untestable without DNA. The TCR sequence derives from a man aged 18-70 years in good health. CDR3 residues: CASRVGLAGIQFF.